The 20 T cell receptor beta chains below were found in one sample sequenced in a study of T cells in Graves' hyperthyroidism and ophthalmopathy. What was amplified from RNA transcripts were TCR beta CDR3 regions. HTBI primers were the set used in a first-round RT-PCR of the TCR CDR3. TCRdb used MiXCR to reprocess the multiplex PCR reads, holding one entry per CDR3 protein. The sample consists of around 350,000 distinct CDR3 sequences, just under 25% of them appearing once. The sequencing sample was made of blood. These receptors all stem from a man aged 50 to 60 with Graves' hyperthyroidism.

This clonotype was seen a handful of times. The chain carries TRBV25-1 and TRBJ2-2, with TRBD2 matching over 14 bases. The CDR3 runs 17 residues. Germline CDR1 MGHDK, CDR2 SYGVNS. Trimming took 6 bases from V and 5 from J; bases not matched to a gene: 8. Here the CDR3 reads CASSAGLAGGRTGELFF. CDR3 nucleotide sequence: TGTGCCAGCAGCGCTGGACTAGCGGGAGGACGGACCGGGGAGCTGTTTTTT.

This clonotype was observed a few times. For the CDR3, the DNA is TGTGCCAGTAGTATCGGCGCAGGGTTCCCCGGGGAGCTGTTTTTT. The encoded protein is CASSIGAGFPGELFF. J is TRBJ2-2 and V is TRBV19, with D tentatively TRBD1 (5 bases). CDR1 and CDR2 from the germline V gene are LNHDA and SQIVND (reference sequence). The CDR3 contains 15 residues. Trimming removed 3 bases from V and 6 bases from J, with 14 bases in between.

This clonotype was seen many times. CDR3 in DNA: TGTGCCAGCAGCTTGTTAGCGGGACAGGGATCCGAGCAGTACTTC. It is translated as CASSLLAGQGSEQYF. This chain links TRBV5-5 with TRBJ2-7; perhaps TRBD1 as D (9 bases). V was shortened by 1 base and J by 6 bases, with 17 bases between the two germline ends. The CDR3 contains 15 residues. In germline, CDR1 is SGHKS, CDR2 YYEKEE (reference sequence).

V gene TRBV6-1 combines with J gene TRBJ2-2; the match to TRBD2 covers 8 bases. This CDR3 has 13 amino acids. Per germline, CDR1 MNHNS and CDR2 SASEGT. V lost 6 bases and J lost 7; bases outside the gene matches: 4. The CDR3 nucleotides read TGTGCCAGCAGACTAGCGGTGGACGGGGAGCTGTTTTTT. This gives the protein CASRLAVDGELFF.

V and J are TRBV7-9 and TRBJ2-1, with TRBD2 identical over 12 bases. The CDR3 totals 14 residues. J was trimmed by 9 bases and V by 3 bases; bases with no gene match: 3. The germline gives CDR1 SEHNR, CDR2 FQNEAQ (reference sequence). CDR3 residues: CASSLTSGSSEQFF. For the CDR3, the DNA is TGTGCCAGCAGCTTGACTAGCGGGAGCTCTGAGCAGTTCTTC.

The rearrangement uses TRBV11-2 and TRBJ2-7; D is possibly TRBD2 (5 bases). Germline CDR1 reads SGHAT; CDR2 reads FQNNGV. The CDR3 runs to 16 residues. V was trimmed by 7 bases and J by 1 base, leaving 20 bases between them. CDR3: CASMREFALGSYEQYF. The CDR3 DNA reads as TGTGCCAGCATGAGGGAGTTCGCCCTGGGGTCCTACGAGCAGTACTTC.

The rearrangement joins TRBV12-3 or TRBV12-4 to TRBJ2-7, with 8 bases lining up with TRBD2. J gave up 0 bases and V 5 bases, and 12 bases lay outside the gene matches. This CDR3 has 17 amino acids. The CDR3 bases are TGTGCCAGCAGTAGGCTAGCGGGTATATCATACTCCTACGAGCAGTACTTC. Translated, it gives CASSRLAGISYSYEQYF.

This chain uses TRBV28 with TRBJ2-7, with 7 bases lining up with TRBD1. V lost 5 bases, J lost 2 bases, and 12 bases stayed unmatched. CDR1 and CDR2 (germline): MDHEN, SYDVKM. The CDR3 totals 16 residues. The CDR3 DNA follows: TGTGCCAGCAGTCCTAAAAAAAGGGGGCTAGCCTACGAGCAGTACTTC. Protein product: CASSPKKRGLAYEQYF.

The chain has TRBV11-3 and TRBJ2-4; 8 nucleotides agree with TRBD1. The CDR3 extends over 15 amino acids. V lost 5 bases, J lost 9 bases, and 12 bases stayed unmatched. Germline assignment: CDR1 SGHNT and CDR2 YENEEA. The CDR3, as DNA: TGTGCCAGCAGCCAGGGGACAGGCCTAGGTGGCATTCAGTACTTC. It yields the protein CASSQGTGLGGIQYF.

This clonotype was counted many times. The chain employs TRBV3-1 and TRBJ2-1; D is possibly TRBD1 (6 bases). Germline lookup yields CDR1 LGHDT and CDR2 YNNKEL (reference sequence). This CDR3 is 15 amino acids long. V was shortened by 2 bases and J by 3 bases, with 11 bases between the two germline ends. The chain's CDR3 is CASSQPGHRYNEQFF. The CDR3, as DNA: TGTGCCAGCAGCCAACCGGGACACCGCTACAATGAGCAGTTCTTC.

The chain has TRBV5-1 and TRBJ2-2; no clear D. From germline, CDR1 is SGHRS and CDR2 YFSETQ. V shed 3 bases and J shed 4 bases, with 7 bases lying between them. The CDR3 runs 13 residues. DNA for the CDR3: TGCGCCAGCAGCTCGGATATCACCGGGGAGCTGTTTTTT. Translating it yields CASSSDITGELFF.

This clonotype was picked up a small number of times. This rearrangement joins TRBV6-9 to TRBJ1-3, with D unclear. V lost 3 bases and J lost 15, with 18 bases in between. This CDR3 region has 13 residues. The germline gives CDR1 MNHGY, CDR2 SVAAGI. The CDR3 protein is CASSYDRTSGKYF. CDR3 DNA: TGTGCCAGCAGTTACGATAGGACTAGCGGGAAATATTTT.

The rearrangement links TRBV4-1 to TRBJ2-3, with D uncertain. Germline V lookup: CDR1 MGHRA, CDR2 YSYEKL. The CDR3 has 14 residues. With 0 bases removed from V and 2 bases from J, the gap between germline ends came to 6 bases. The DNA of the CDR3 is TGCGCCAGCAGCCAAGACGGCTACACAGATACGCAGTATTTT. This encodes CASSQDGYTDTQYF.

CDR3 residues: CATSRDLPTEAFF. The CDR3 nucleotides read TGTGCCACCAGCAGAGATTTACCCACTGAAGCTTTCTTT. The rearrangement links TRBV15 to TRBJ1-1; D gene ambiguous. V lost 0 bases and J lost 4, with 6 bases in between. The CDR3 is 13 residues long. The germline CDR1 and CDR2 sequences are LNHNV and YYDKDF (reference sequence).

The rearrangement uses TRBV7-9 and TRBJ1-2; 7 bases fit TRBD1. The CDR3 is 17 amino acids. V trimming: 1 base; J trimming: 7 bases; junction bases outside the gene matches: 15. The germline CDR1 and CDR2 sequences are SEHNR and FQNEAQ (reference sequence). CDR3 nucleotide sequence: TGTGCCAGCAGCTTAGATTGGGCCGGGACAGACAAAAGTGGCTACACCTTC. As protein: CASSLDWAGTDKSGYTF.

This clonotype was found many times. The chain links TRBV7-3 to TRBJ2-3; TRBD2 is a possible D gene (5 bases). Looked up from germline, CDR1 is SGHTA and CDR2 is FQGTGA. Trimming stripped 2 bases from V and 4 bases from J, with 10 bases between. The CDR3 has 14 amino acids. The CDR3 protein is CASSLLALSDTQYF. In DNA, the CDR3 is TGTGCCAGCAGCTTACTAGCTCTGTCAGATACGCAGTATTTT. Together with reference TRBV7-3 and TRBJ2-3, the CDR3 gives the full variable domain: GAGVSQTPSNKVTEKGKYVELRCDPISGHTALYWYRQSLGQGPEFLIYFQGTGAADDSGLPNDRFFAVRPEGSVSTLKIQRTERGDSAVYLCASSLLALSDTQYFGPGTRLTVL.

The V and J genes are TRBV10-3 and TRBJ1-1; no clear D. Germline CDR1 is ENHRY and CDR2 is SYGVKD. This CDR3 contains 14 residues. Deletions cut 3 bases from V and 1 base from J, with 9 bases between. In DNA, the CDR3 is TGTGCCATCAGTGATAACAGACCGAACACTGAAGCTTTCTTT. It codes for CAISDNRPNTEAFF.

The rearrangement joins TRBV20-1 to TRBJ1-2; no reliable D call. Trimming removed 2 bases at V and 4 bases at J, with 11 bases between. The CDR3 contains 13 residues. CDR1 and CDR2 (germline): DFQATT, SNEGSKA (reference sequence). The CDR3: CSARHGQSYGYTF. The CDR3 bases are TGCAGTGCTAGACACGGCCAGTCCTATGGCTACACCTTC.

This clonotype occurred a few times. V usage is TRBV20-1 and J usage is TRBJ2-1, with D maybe TRBD1 (5 bases). Germline CDR1 and CDR2: DFQATT and SNEGSKA (reference sequence). V was shortened by 5 bases and J by 6 bases, with 8 bases between the two germline ends. The CDR3 runs to 11 residues. The CDR3 here is CSAPTVNEQFF. For the CDR3, the DNA is TGCAGTGCTCCGACAGTCAATGAGCAGTTCTTC.

The J gene is TRBJ2-3, the V gene TRBV19; 9 positions match TRBD1. This CDR3 is 16 amino acids long. Germline V gene lookup returns CDR1 LNHDA and CDR2 SQIVND (reference sequence). V lost 10 bases to trimming and J lost 4 bases; unmatched junction nucleotides: 15. The CDR3 protein is CATQVTGGLWADTQYF. CDR3 in DNA: TGTGCCACCCAAGTGACAGGGGGTCTCTGGGCAGATACGCAGTATTTT.